This is a list of T cell receptor beta chains from one sample in a study of T cell repertoires in cytomegalovirus infection. From the reads, TCRdb called clonotypes with MiXCR, one entry per CDR3 protein. The table includes roughly 280,000 distinct CDR3 sequences, 9.1% detected once. The sample taken for sequencing was PBMCs. Receptors were obtained from a human donor in good health (CMV status not recorded). Some clones in this sample may be carry-over from other donors' samples. CDR3s include the opening cysteine and the closing phenylalanine or tryptophan. D genes are given only for firm matches. Where a row states a size, it is once, few, many or the class of an expanded clone; other rows omit it.

abundance,j_gene,d_gene,v_gene,len,CDR3aa,CDR3nt
-,TRBJ1-5,-,TRBV2,15,CASSEASGSGQPQHF,TGTGCCAGCAGTGAAGCGTCAGGGTCGGGTCAGCCCCAGCATTTT
many,TRBJ1-6,-,TRBV7-2,15,CASSPSLDYNSPLHF,TGTGCCAGCAGCCCCTCATTGGACTATAATTCACCCCTCCACTTT
few,TRBJ2-3,TRBD2,TRBV28,13,CASRGLAFDTQYF,TGTGCCAGCAGAGGACTAGCTTTTGATACGCAGTATTTT
many,TRBJ2-5,-,TRBV6-5,14,CASSYGSNQETQYF,TGTGCCAGCAGTTACGGGTCAAATCAAGAGACCCAGTACTTC
once,TRBJ2-7,-,TRBV11-1,13,CASSRGRNYEQYF,TGTGCCAGCAGCCGGGGACGGAACTACGAGCAGTACTTC
many,TRBJ1-4,TRBD1,TRBV10-3,15,CAISATGVTNEKLFF,TGTGCCATCAGTGCGACAGGGGTGACTAATGAAAAACTGTTTTTT
-,TRBJ1-2,TRBD1,TRBV11-2,13,CASRDRGSIGYTF,TGTGCCAGCAGAGACAGGGGAAGTATCGGCTACACCTTC
many,TRBJ1-2,-,TRBV7-8,15,CASSLAMGFGYGYTF,TGTGCCAGCAGCTTAGCCATGGGTTTTGGCTATGGCTACACCTTC
-,TRBJ2-1,TRBD2,TRBV18,14,CASSPAGGFNEQFF,TGTGCCAGCTCACCCGCGGGAGGGTTCAATGAGCAGTTCTTC
many,TRBJ2-7,-,TRBV7-2,14,CASSLAHPRDEQYF,TGTGCCAGCAGCTTAGCTCACCCTCGGGACGAGCAGTACTTC
many,TRBJ2-1,TRBD2,TRBV7-6,16,CASSLGTSGSNNEQFF,TGTGCCAGCAGCTTAGGGACTAGCGGGAGTAACAATGAGCAGTTCTTC
many,TRBJ1-6,-,TRBV2,12,CASSQNNSPLHF,TGTGCCAGCAGCCAGAATAATTCACCCCTCCACTTT
-,TRBJ1-5,-,TRBV4-3,16,CASSQELDRYPQPQHF,TGCGCCAGCAGCCAAGAATTAGATCGTTACCCTCAGCCCCAGCATTTT
-,TRBJ2-1,-,TRBV20-1,11,CSADTYNEQFF,TGCAGTGCTGACACTTACAATGAGCAGTTCTTC
-,TRBJ2-1,-,TRBV20-1,14,CSARDPISLNEQFF,TGCAGTGCTAGAGATCCGATAAGTCTCAATGAGCAGTTCTTC
many,TRBJ1-3,-,TRBV5-1,14,CASSLTHSGNTIYF,TGCGCCAGCAGCTTGACCCACTCTGGAAACACCATATATTTT
many,TRBJ2-1,-,TRBV7-2,15,CASSTHAGGLGEQFF,TGTGCCAGCAGCACCCATGCCGGCGGCCTCGGTGAGCAGTTCTTC
-,TRBJ2-7,TRBD2,TRBV5-5,15,CASSPVHGRAGEQYF,TGTGCCAGCAGCCCCGTCCACGGGAGGGCGGGCGAGCAGTACTTC
-,TRBJ1-1,TRBD1,TRBV6-1,13,CASSMDRARGAFF,TGTGCCAGCAGTATGGACAGGGCGCGCGGGGCTTTCTTT
-,TRBJ2-3,-,TRBV5-1,14,CASSPGLPPDTQYF,TGCGCCAGCAGCCCGGGACTGCCGCCGGATACGCAGTATTTT
once,TRBJ2-7,TRBD1,TRBV19,15,CASSFQGAFRNEQYF,TGTGCCAGTAGTTTTCAGGGGGCCTTCAGGAACGAGCAGTACTTC
many,TRBJ2-7,TRBD2,TRBV11-2,18,CASSPGLAGPRGSYEQYF,TGTGCCAGCAGCCCGGGACTAGCGGGCCCCAGGGGCTCCTACGAGCAGTACTTC
-,TRBJ1-1,-,TRBV20-1,12,CSAVAGATEAFF,TGCAGTGCCGTAGCGGGGGCAACTGAAGCTTTCTTT
many,TRBJ2-2,-,TRBV20-1,15,CSASDDRINTGELFF,TGCAGTGCTAGCGACGACAGGATCAACACCGGGGAGCTGTTTTTT
few,TRBJ2-2,TRBD1,TRBV5-6,17,CASSIVAGTVNTGELFF,TGTGCCAGCAGCATCGTAGCCGGGACAGTGAACACCGGGGAGCTGTTTTTT
-,TRBJ1-1,-,TRBV13,14,CASSLVGKGTEAFF,TGTGCCAGCAGCTTAGTGGGCAAAGGAACTGAAGCTTTCTTT
many,TRBJ1-1,-,TRBV20-1,15,CSARDGGGLHTEAFF,TGCAGTGCTAGAGATGGGGGGGGGCTGCACACTGAAGCTTTCTTT
-,TRBJ2-5,TRBD2,TRBV11-2,17,CASSPGTSGSRSETQYF,TGTGCCAGCAGCCCCGGGACTAGCGGGAGTCGATCAGAGACCCAGTACTTC